The source of this T cell receptor (beta chain) is a study of blood T cell repertoires in COVID-19. Across the study: Specimens from acute and convalescent COVID-19 originated in the United States, Italy and Spain.

In the original processing: Reference gene primer amplification gave estimated nucleated cell counts. Repertoires were generated with immunoSEQ multiplex PCR, while TCRdb's copy carries only in-frame clones and drops some. Clone size and V and J calls were adopted from that table, with D and trimming inferred from the DNA. The sample contains about 410,000 clones, about 88% of which appear only once. Only one count was recorded for this clone. Germline V gene sequence: CDR1 SGHNT, CDR2 YYREEE (reference sequence). This CDR3 spans 14 amino acids. V trimming: 1 base; J trimming: 3 bases; junction bases outside the gene matches: 1. Those enrolled in Seattle joined during active infection and were followed longitudinally afterward.

Input material: peripheral blood. The receptor was isolated from a woman aged 35 to 49 with COVID-19, enrolled during active disease. This chain joins TRBV5-4 and TRBJ1-5; TRBD1 matches at 7 bases. The CDR3 loop reads CASSLTGDNQPQHF. CDR3 coding DNA: TGTGCCAGCAGCTTGACAGGGGACAATCAGCCCCAGCATTTT. Combining the CDR3 with reference TRBV5-4 and TRBJ1-5 gives the whole variable domain ETGVTQSPTHLIKTRGQQVTLRCSSQSGHNTVSWYQQALGQGPQFIFQYYREEENGRGNFPPRFSGLQFPNYSSELNVNALELDDSALYLCASSLTGDNQPQHFGDGTRLSIL.